The 12 T cell receptor beta chains given below trace back to one sample, sequenced in a study of blood T cells in healthy people across ages. PCR was performed a second time for about 6 to 12 cycles using a sample-barcoded 5' primer and a J-beta primer mix. MiXCR, run by TCRdb on the 5' RACE reads, gives a single entry per CDR3 protein. The top ten hold approximately 4% of the sample, which has approximately 1.5 million distinct CDR3 sequences, approximately 42% seen once. The sequenced sample was blood. These receptors all stem from a woman under 30 in good health.

This clonotype has only a few counts. This chain uses TRBV6-6 with TRBJ1-2; D remains unclear. V gave up 5 bases and J gave up 8 bases, with 21 bases separating them. This CDR3 is 15 amino acids long. Looked up from germline, CDR1 is MNHNY and CDR2 is SVGAGI (reference sequence). The CDR3 sequence is CASSPSKEGKEGYTF. The CDR3 nucleotides are TGTGCCAGCAGTCCGTCGAAGGAGGGTAAAGAAGGCTACACCTTC.

This clonotype appeared a few times. This chain uses TRBV7-2 with TRBJ2-5; D not certain. Germline lookup yields CDR1 SGHTA and CDR2 FQGNSA. This CDR3 is 14 amino acids long. Trimming took 0 bases from V and 2 from J, leaving 7 bases between them. The CDR3 reads CASSLAYTQETQYF. CDR3 in DNA: TGTGCCAGCAGCTTAGCCTATACACAAGAGACCCAGTACTTC.

The V and J genes are TRBV7-6 and TRBJ2-7; the D is unclear. CDR3 length: 13 amino acids. Germline CDR1 and CDR2: SGHVS and FNYEAQ. The V and J ends lost 3 bases and 3 bases respectively, with 9 bases between them. CDR3 DNA: TGTGCCAGCAGCTTGACGGAATTCTACGAGCAGTACTTC. This encodes CASSLTEFYEQYF.

Only a few counts were recorded for this clonotype. The chain employs TRBV7-9 and TRBJ1-5, with TRBD1 matching 9 bases. The CDR3 is 16 amino acids. V lost 4 bases to trimming and J lost 7 bases; unmatched junction nucleotides: 11. Germline V lookup: CDR1 SEHNR, CDR2 FQNEAQ (reference sequence). CDR3 nucleotide sequence: TGTGCCAGCAGCTCGTCCCGGGACAGGGAAAAGCAGCCCCAGCATTTT. Translated, it gives CASSSSRDREKQPQHF. The variable domain in full, completed from reference TRBV7-9 and TRBJ1-5, reads DTGVSQNPRHKITKRGQNVTFRCDPISEHNRLYWYRQTLGQGPEFLTYFQNEAQLEKSRLLSDRFSAERPKGSFSTLEIQRTEQGDSAMYLCASSSSRDREKQPQHFGDGTRLSIL.

On this clonotype itself: A junction boundary mismatches the germline segment, possibly from a read error. The chain joins TRBV6-2 or TRBV6-3 to TRBJ2-7; 11 bases are a match to TRBD2. Germline V CDR1 and CDR2: MNHEY, SVGEGT. This CDR3 has 12 residues. The CDR3 spells CVSGLAGGKQYF. DNA for the CDR3: TGTGTCAGCGGGCTAGCGGGAGGAAAGCAGTACTTC.

About this clonotype: This may be a read error: a much more frequent sequence differs by one nucleotide. The chain uses TRBV7-2 and TRBJ2-1; D is ambiguous. The CDR3 consists of 11 residues. Germline V gene data show CDR1 as SGHTA and CDR2 as FQGNSA. Trimming cost V 5 bases and J 8 bases, with 7 bases left between them. The CDR3 DNA sequence: TGTGCCAGCAGCCAAATCTATGAGCAGTTCTTC. It yields the protein CASSQIYEQFF. The full variable domain, completed using reference TRBV7-2 and TRBJ2-1, is GAGVSQSPSNKVTEKGKDVELRCDPISGHTALYWYRQSLGQGLEFLIYFQGNSAPDKSGLPSDRFSAERTGGSVSTLTIQRTQQEDSAVYLCASSQIYEQFFGPGTRLTVL.

In this sample, this clonotype turned up a few times. The gene calls are TRBV12-3 or TRBV12-4 and TRBJ1-5; D is uncertain. Trimming left V 6 bases short and J 4 bases short, with 10 bases between. This CDR3 region has 13 residues. CDR3 sequence (DNA): TGTGCCAGCAGATTGGGAGCGAATCAGCCCCAGCATTTT. Its protein is CASRLGANQPQHF.

The sample holds one count of this clonotype. The genes are TRBV13 and TRBJ1-2, with D possibly matching TRBD1 (5 bases). The CDR3 is made up of 14 amino acids. The V end lost 2 bases, the J end lost 5 bases, and 12 bases lay between the germline ends. Germline lookup yields CDR1 PRHDT and CDR2 FYEKMQ (reference sequence). The CDR3 nucleotides are TGTGCCAGCAGCTTATTTTCAGGGAAGTATGGCTACACCTTC. Its protein is CASSLFSGKYGYTF.

This sequence joins TRBV7-3 and TRBJ2-5; D gene unclear. Germline CDR1 is SGHTA and CDR2 is FQGTGA. This CDR3 spans 14 amino acids. V lost 6 bases and J lost 4, with 15 bases in between. The CDR3 is CASSYTGFGETQYF. CDR3 DNA: TGTGCCAGCAGTTATACGGGTTTCGGAGAGACCCAGTACTTC.

The chain carries TRBV5-1 and TRBJ2-5; 7 nucleotides match TRBD2. The germline gives CDR1 SGHRS, CDR2 YFSETQ. The CDR3 has 14 residues. Trimming at V came to 6 bases and at J to 11 bases, leaving 16 bases not matched to a gene. The CDR3 nucleotides are TGCGCCAGCAAGCCAACTAGCGTTCAACATGAGCAGTACTTC. Amino acid sequence: CASKPTSVQHEQYF.

The chain carries TRBV7-6 and TRBJ2-7; TRBD2 might be the D (5 bases). Looked up from germline, CDR1 is SGHVS and CDR2 is FNYEAQ. This CDR3 is built from 15 residues. V lost 1 base and J 2 bases, leaving 12 bases between the germline ends. The CDR3 spells CASSLDGGETYEQYF. The CDR3 DNA follows: TGTGCCAGCAGCTTAGATGGAGGAGAAACCTACGAGCAGTACTTC. The whole variable domain, remainder taken from reference TRBV7-6 and TRBJ2-7, is GAGVSQSPRYKVTKRGQDVALRCDPISGHVSLYWYRQALGQGPEFLTYFNYEAQQDKSGLPNDRFSAERPEGSISTLTIQRTEQRDSAMYRCASSLDGGETYEQYFGPGTRLTVT.

V is TRBV27 and J is TRBJ1-1; no clear D gene. Trimming removed 7 bases from V and 7 bases from J, with 19 bases in between. CDR1 is MNHEY and CDR2 is SMNVEV in the germline V gene (reference sequence). This CDR3 has 14 residues. CDR3 region: CASNWAPTTREAFF. The CDR3 bases are TGTGCCAGCAACTGGGCCCCTACGACACGTGAAGCTTTCTTT.